Shown below are 3 T cell receptor beta chains from a single sample sequenced in a study of blood T cell repertoires in COVID-19. Assay: immunoSEQ multiplex PCR; the TCRdb copy retains only in-frame clones and omits some. The profile shows just under 65,000 clones, 75% to 80% of them singletons. The sequenced material came from peripheral blood. These receptors originate from a woman older than 75 with acute or convalescent COVID-19.

The table lists this clone with a count of one. The CDR3 DNA sequence: TGTGCCAGCAGTCAGGGCCCTGCCTCTGGAAACACCATATATTTT. Protein sequence: CASSQGPASGNTIYF. The rearrangement links TRBV7-9 to TRBJ1-3; D may be TRBD1 (5 bases). Trimming took 6 bases from V and 0 from J, leaving 12 bases between them. Germline-derived CDR1 and CDR2 are SEHNR and FQNEAQ (reference sequence). This CDR3 is built from 15 residues.

The CDR3 coding sequence is TGTGCCAGCAGTGAAACGGGTGCGGGCTCGCAGTATTTT. Residues: CASSETGAGSQYF. The rearrangement joins TRBV2 to TRBJ2-3, with a possible D match to TRBD2 (5 bases). Trimming stripped 2 bases from V and 10 bases from J, with 13 bases between. Germline V gene lookup returns CDR1 SNHLY and CDR2 FYNNEI. The CDR3 is 13 amino acids. The whole variable domain, remainder taken from reference TRBV2 and TRBJ2-3, is EPEVTQTPSHQVTQMGQEVILRCVPISNHLYFYWYRQILGQKVEFLVSFYNNEISEKSEIFDDQFSVERPDGSNFTLKIRSTKLEDSAMYFCASSETGAGSQYFGPGTRLTVL.

The sample holds a few counts of this clone. The chain has TRBV11-1 and TRBJ2-6; possible D gene TRBD2, 5 bases. This CDR3 comprises 16 residues. Germline loops: CDR1 SGHAT, CDR2 FQDESV (reference sequence). V was shortened by 5 bases and J by 1 base, with 12 bases between the two germline ends. In nucleotides, the CDR3 is TGTGCCAGCAGCCTAGGAGAGGGTTCTGGGGCCAACGTCCTGACTTTC. As protein: CASSLGEGSGANVLTF. Using reference TRBV11-1 and TRBJ2-6 for the parts outside the CDR3, the full variable domain is EAEVAQSPRYKITEKSQAVAFWCDPISGHATLYWYRQILGQGPELLVQFQDESVVDDSQLPKDRFSAERLKGVDSTLKIQPAELGDSAMYLCASSLGEGSGANVLTFGAGSRLTVL.